This TCR beta chain was sequenced in a study of response to subunit inactivated influenza vaccine. Overall study findings and caveats: Researchers suggested that each seasonal influenza vaccination recruits few new T cells.

MiXCR, run by TCRdb on the RT-PCR reads, gives a single entry per CDR3 protein. The table records hundreds of thousands of distinct CDR3 sequences, 10% to 11% of them present only once. A word on this clonotype: What it recognizes is unknown.

The CDR3 contains 15 residues. CDR1 and CDR2 from the germline V gene are SGHRS and YFSETQ. The germline V and J ends were trimmed by 4 bases and 8 bases, with 18 bases remaining between them. This chain links TRBV5-1 with TRBJ1-4, with a weak D call TRBD1 (6 bases). This TCR came from a man in his fifties who received an inactivated influenza vaccine. Sequenced material: PBMCs from blood, taken 40 to 50 days after vaccination. The CDR3, as DNA: TGCGCCAGCAGCCCGGGGACAACGTCTGGCGAAAAACTGTTTTTT. As protein: CASSPGTTSGEKLFF.